This TCR beta chain stems from a study of blood T cell repertoires in COVID-19. About the research overall: Researchers got acute and convalescent COVID-19 samples from the United States, Italy and Spain.

Germline loops: CDR1 SGHTA, CDR2 FQGNSA. Unmatched junction bases numbered 10, after V lost 3 bases and J lost 13 bases. This CDR3 is built from 15 residues. In the source study's methods: Amplified reference gene primers provided the basis for estimating nucleated cell counts. Using immunoSEQ multiplex PCR, the repertoire was profiled, and TCRdb retains in-frame clones only, with some absent. The V and J calls and the clone size are those of that table, but D and trimming were determined from the DNA. This sample has under 300,000 clones, with roughly 80% found just once. The chain links TRBV7-2 to TRBJ2-7; 15 bases align to TRBD2. This TCR was sampled from a woman aged 18-30 years with acute or convalescent COVID-19. The material sequenced was peripheral blood. In DNA form, the CDR3 reads TGTGCCAGCAGCTTGCTTGGACTAGCGGGAGGGCCGTTATACTTC. It specifies CASSLLGLAGGPLYF.